The entry below describes one T cell receptor (beta chain). As yet, its antigen is unknown. One junction end does not reproduce the germline sequence, and a read error may be involved. These data originate in a study of CD8+CD57+ T cells in acquired aplastic anemia. On the study more broadly: Across the sorted CD4+ and CD8+ cells, DNA amounts averaged roughly 3 ug. Study-level results: Between patients and controls, over 25 CD8+ CDR3 sequences were found in common.

TCR beta VDJ and CDR3 profiling used genomic DNA as template. Each CDR3 protein gets one entry after TCRdb re-called the reads with MiXCR. Among tens of thousands of distinct CDR3 sequences, under 50% were seen once, and the ten largest hold 65% to 80%. The origin of this receptor is a human donor in good health, serving as a control. Sequencing was done on a sample of sorted CD4+, CD8+, or CD8+CD57+ T cells (not recorded which) from PBMCs.

Written as DNA, the CDR3 is TGTGCCAGTAGGCCCCCCTCGACTAATGAAGAACTGTTTTTT. Protein: CASRPPSTNEELFF. This chain links TRBV19 with TRBJ1-4; D ambiguous. Per the germline V gene, CDR1 is LNHDA and CDR2 is SQIVND (reference sequence). The CDR3 is made up of 14 amino acids.